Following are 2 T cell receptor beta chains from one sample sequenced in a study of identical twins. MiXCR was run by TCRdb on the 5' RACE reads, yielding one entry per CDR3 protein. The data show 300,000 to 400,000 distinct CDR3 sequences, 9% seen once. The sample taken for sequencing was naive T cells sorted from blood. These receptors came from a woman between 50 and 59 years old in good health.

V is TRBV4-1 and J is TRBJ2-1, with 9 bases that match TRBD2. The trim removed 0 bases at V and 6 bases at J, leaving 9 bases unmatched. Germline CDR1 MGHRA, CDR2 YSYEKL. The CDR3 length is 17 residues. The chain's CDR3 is CASSQEPAGGLLNEQFF. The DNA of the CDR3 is TGCGCCAGCAGCCAAGAACCAGCGGGAGGCCTTCTCAATGAGCAGTTCTTC.

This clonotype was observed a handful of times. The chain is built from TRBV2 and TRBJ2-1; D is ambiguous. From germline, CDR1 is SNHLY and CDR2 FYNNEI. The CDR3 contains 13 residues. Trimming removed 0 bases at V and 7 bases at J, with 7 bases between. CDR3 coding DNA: TGTGCCAGCAGTGAAGCGTTCCGGAATGAGCAGTTCTTC. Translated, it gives CASSEAFRNEQFF.